Listed below are T cell receptor beta chains from one sample, sequenced in a study of technical replicates of blood from a handful of donors. Clones were sequenced by immunoSEQ multiplex PCR, and TCRdb holds only the in-frame ones, with some missing. This table has about 53,000 clones, 86% appearing once. Material: PBMCs. Receptors were obtained from a human donor in good health. Some clones in this sample may be carry-over from other donors' samples. The conserved cysteine and the conserved F or W are not part of the CDR3 here.

j_gene,v_gene,CDR3aa
TRBJ1-2,TRBV5-4,ASRPLGGAGYT
TRBJ1-4,TRBV5-1,ASSLAGQTTNEKLF
TRBJ1-2,TRBV4-1,ASSLDFNYGYT
TRBJ1-1,TRBV19,ASSRDRVNTEAF
TRBJ2-3,TRBV27,ASSWGQALDTQY
TRBJ1-1,TRBV11-2,ASSRGATEAF
TRBJ2-2,TRBV2,ASSGMTTGELF
TRBJ1-1,TRBV7-9,ASSLGQANTEAF
TRBJ1-5,TRBV12-5,ASGLEGAPRQPQH
TRBJ2-7,TRBV7-9,ASSLGGAGQY
TRBJ2-1,TRBV9,ASSVAWLAGYNEQF
TRBJ2-1,TRBV7-6,ASSPNRGSSYNEQF
TRBJ1-2,TRBV29-1,SVGSGVRDYGYT
TRBJ2-2,TRBV7-8,ASIQRTRAQGTGELF
TRBJ2-2,TRBV4-2,ASSQEEILNTGELF
TRBJ2-2,TRBV11-2,ASSRLAGTGELF
TRBJ1-4,TRBV7-9,ASSAQGAANEKLF
TRBJ2-7,TRBV9,ASSPPGVENEQY
TRBJ1-3,TRBV30,AWTTSGNTIY
TRBJ1-3,TRBV10-3,ASNPGQGVGNTIY
TRBJ1-2,TRBV18,ASSSGDRANGYT
TRBJ2-7,TRBV5-1,ASSSRGGPSYEQY
TRBJ1-2,TRBV4-3,ASSQILGTPWKT
TRBJ2-5,TRBV2,ASSLAGDQETQY
TRBJ1-5,TRBV19,ASSIADRTTTYSNQPQH
TRBJ2-1,TRBV7-9,ASSGLAGGPSEQF
TRBJ2-2,TRBV30,AWTPSGSGELF
TRBJ1-2,TRBV5-1,ASSFRAGGYT
TRBJ2-7,TRBV13,ASSLDSGTYEQY
TRBJ1-1,TRBV12-5,ASGLAGRSNTEAF
TRBJ2-1,TRBV7-9,ASSFLPPRGNEQF